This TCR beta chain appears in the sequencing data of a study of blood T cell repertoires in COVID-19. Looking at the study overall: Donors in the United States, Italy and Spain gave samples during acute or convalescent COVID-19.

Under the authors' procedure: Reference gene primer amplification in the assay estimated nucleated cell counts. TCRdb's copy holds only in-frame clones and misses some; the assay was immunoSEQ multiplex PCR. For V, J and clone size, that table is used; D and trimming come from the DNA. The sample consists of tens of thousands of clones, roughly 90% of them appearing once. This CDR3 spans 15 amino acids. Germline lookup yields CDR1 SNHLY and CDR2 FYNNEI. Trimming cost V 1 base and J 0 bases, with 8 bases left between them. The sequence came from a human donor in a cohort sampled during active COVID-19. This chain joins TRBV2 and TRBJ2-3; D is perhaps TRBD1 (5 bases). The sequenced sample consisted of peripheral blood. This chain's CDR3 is CASSEGQGSTDTQYF. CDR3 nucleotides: TGTGCCAGCAGTGAAGGTCAGGGTAGCACAGATACGCAGTATTTT.